Given below is one TCR beta chain in context. Its antigen is unidentified. The entry originates in a study of cytomegalovirus exposure and HLA in healthy donors. Study-level points and caveats: About 87% or about 30% of the time was how often most TCR beta V segments were productive, according to an earlier analysis. The authors listed 150 to 200 TCR beta chains as cytomegalovirus-associated.

Though probably carrying unrecorded immune exposures, donors were nominally healthy at sampling. The PCR ran on 60 Vbeta and 13 Jbeta primers. Using immunoSEQ multiplex PCR, the repertoire was profiled, and TCRdb retains in-frame clones only, with some absent. The repertoire holds 170,000 or so clones, with 80% to 90% as singletons. Germline loops: CDR1 SEHNR, CDR2 FQNEAQ (reference sequence). V lost 1 base and J 6 bases, leaving 9 bases between the germline ends. This CDR3 contains 13 residues. The receptor was derived from a girl aged 5-17 years in good health and CMV-seropositive. Specimen: PBMCs. This chain joins TRBV7-9 and TRBJ1-1; the D gene is possibly TRBD1 (6 bases). The CDR3 coding sequence is TGTGCCAGCAGCTTAGGGGGGGGCGCTGAAGCTTTCTTT. The encoded protein is CASSLGGGAEAFF.